These T cell receptor beta chains were read from a single sample in a study of early T cells in non-severe SARS-CoV-2 infection. MiXCR, applied by TCRdb to the 5' RACE reads, yields one record per CDR3 protein. Here the sample spans about 59,000 distinct CDR3 sequences, roughly an eighth being singletons. The starting material was whole blood, obtained at baseline. Receptors were obtained from an adult who was a healthcare worker with PCR-confirmed SARS-CoV-2 infection or an uninfected control (not recorded which). Each CDR3 is given without its conserved first and last residue. Fields, in order: J gene, V gene, D gene, CDR3 protein. D genes are given only for firm matches.

>TRBJ2-7|TRBV5-4|TRBD2
ASSRGTSGAYYEQY
>TRBJ2-7|TRBV7-9|.
ASRRDHSYEQY
>TRBJ2-7|TRBV6-2/TRBV6-3|.
ASSYSRVPREQY
>TRBJ2-7|TRBV10-3|.
AISESRAYEQY
>TRBJ2-7|TRBV27|.
ASREDSSYEQY
>TRBJ2-2|TRBV12-3/TRBV12-4|TRBD1
ASSFNRGLSGELF
>TRBJ1-2|TRBV20-1|.
SAPRNREANYGYT
>TRBJ1-1|TRBV5-5|.
ASSLKGNTEAF
>TRBJ1-4|TRBV3-1|.
ASSQGRREKLF
>TRBJ2-1|TRBV6-1|TRBD2
ASSEAHSGSYNEQF
>TRBJ2-1|TRBV9|TRBD2
ASSHNPTSGSSLSYNEQF
>TRBJ1-3|TRBV5-1|TRBD1
ASSLAEGAASGNTIY
>TRBJ2-7|TRBV20-1|TRBD1
SAEGEDRGKNEQY
>TRBJ2-3|TRBV19|TRBD1
ASTQTGADTQY
>TRBJ1-2|TRBV5-6|.
ASSSGLEANYGYT
>TRBJ1-1|TRBV28|.
ASSVISGSFNTEAF
>TRBJ2-1|TRBV10-3|TRBD2
AINSGRTIEENEQF
>TRBJ2-2|TRBV7-7|TRBD2
ASSMRLAGDTGELF
>TRBJ2-3|TRBV7-2|.
ASSSRSAAPSTDTQY
>TRBJ2-7|TRBV28|.
ASSFYREPYEQY
>TRBJ2-3|TRBV7-3|.
ASSPTAEDTQY
>TRBJ2-4|TRBV7-2|TRBD1
ASTGVRGAKNIQY
>TRBJ1-5|TRBV4-3|.
ASSQGLGQPQH
>TRBJ2-7|TRBV10-3|.
AISGVDNYEQY
>TRBJ2-1|TRBV28|.
ASSLGGRNNEQF
>TRBJ2-5|TRBV28|.
ASSPGDSPQRTQY
>TRBJ2-7|TRBV7-8|.
ASSSRGFEQY
>TRBJ1-1|TRBV4-1|.
ASSQGILRLMVAEAF
>TRBJ1-3|TRBV20-1|.
SARDLQGNTIY
>TRBJ2-3|TRBV4-3|TRBD2
ASSRSGTSGSTDTQY
>TRBJ1-2|TRBV7-6|TRBD1
ASSPSDRAFNLYGYT
>TRBJ2-6|TRBV7-9|.
ASSPRPNSGANVLT
>TRBJ1-3|TRBV7-6|.
ASSLAGAENTIY
>TRBJ2-5|TRBV6-5|TRBD1
ASSRQGETQY
>TRBJ2-5|TRBV2|TRBD1
ASSGDSLRTQY
>TRBJ1-5|TRBV11-2|TRBD1
ASSRDRGQPQH
>TRBJ1-2|TRBV9|.
ASSVGGTDVFYGYT
>TRBJ2-3|TRBV13|TRBD1
ASSHQGVATDTQY
>TRBJ1-2|TRBV7-9|TRBD1
ASSLTTGVRYGYT
>TRBJ1-6|TRBV6-1|.
ASKFDQLNSPLH
>TRBJ2-3|TRBV18|TRBD2
ASSPLSGGRPDTQY
>TRBJ1-1|TRBV11-3|TRBD1
ASTHRGLNTEAF
>TRBJ2-7|TRBV13|.
ASKRAGQGAYEQY
>TRBJ2-3|TRBV12-3/TRBV12-4|.
ASSFPGAVSTDTQY
>TRBJ2-1|TRBV19|.
ASNPRVGSNSYNEQF
>TRBJ2-7|TRBV19|TRBD1
ASSIEGQTYEQY
>TRBJ1-3|TRBV6-5|.
ASSFGDGSSGNTIY
>TRBJ1-2|TRBV29-1|.
SVEDLGRGGYT
>TRBJ2-6|TRBV7-9|TRBD1
ASSLAHRGLLGANVLT
>TRBJ2-3|TRBV21-1|.
ASSATLTGTSVIPDTQY
>TRBJ1-1|TRBV9|.
ASSVSSDTEAF
>TRBJ1-1|TRBV5-4|TRBD1
ASSSRDRNTEAF
>TRBJ2-7|TRBV29-1|TRBD1
SARGAGGDYEQY
>TRBJ2-1|TRBV3-1|TRBD1
ASSQDDRGLYNEQF
>TRBJ2-7|TRBV12-2|.
ASRLGHSYEQY
>TRBJ2-1|TRBV19|.
ASSYGFNEQF
>TRBJ2-3|TRBV10-2|TRBD2
AVNPPSGGVWTDTQY
>TRBJ1-6|TRBV2|TRBD1
ASSEHLAGGVYNSPLH
>TRBJ2-3|TRBV7-8|.
ASSLQGGLNTDTQY
>TRBJ2-7|TRBV11-2|.
ASSFRAFEQY